These T cell receptor beta chains were read from a single sample in a study of beta chain features in type 1 diabetes. The protocol was immunoSEQ multiplex PCR, while the TCRdb copy is restricted to in-frame clones and leaves out a portion. Of roughly 150,000 clones in the sample, 11% were seen once. Material for sequencing was central memory CD4+ T cells from blood. The source of these receptors is a young man in good health. Each CDR3 is given with its conserved first and last residue. The D gene is left open where the match is weak. Expanded clones are given a class, and other clones once, few, many or no size at all.

J gene	V gene	clone size	D gene	CDR3 protein	CDR3 DNA
TRBJ2-7	TRBV4-3	few	TRBD2	CASSQGLLGRDEQYF	TGCGCCAGCAGCCAAGGGCTTCTAGGGAGGGACGAGCAGTACTTC
TRBJ1-6	TRBV5-6	few	TRBD1	CASSLVGFGQANSPLHF	TGTGCCAGCAGCTTGGTCGGTTTCGGACAGGCCAACTCACCCCTCCACTTT
TRBJ2-7	TRBV28	few	TRBD1	CAGWTGSYEQYF	TGTGCCGGATGGACAGGGAGCTACGAGCAGTACTTC
TRBJ1-1	TRBV5-7	.	.	CASRIQGKNTEAFF	TGTGCCAGCAGGATACAGGGAAAGAACACTGAAGCTTTCTTT
TRBJ2-7	TRBV6-5	few	TRBD1	CASSYRRDREQYF	TGTGCCAGCAGTTACCGGCGGGACAGGGAGCAGTACTTC
TRBJ2-7	TRBV4-1	.	.	CASRLAHFFSYEQYF	TGCGCCAGCAGACTGGCTCATTTCTTCTCCTACGAGCAGTACTTC
TRBJ1-2	TRBV28	few	.	CASSEQQENYGYTF	TGTGCCAGCAGTGAACAACAGGAGAACTATGGCTACACCTTC
TRBJ1-6	TRBV14	.	.	CASSLGTRINSPLHF	TGTGCCAGCAGCCTCGGGACAAGAATTAATTCACCCCTCCACTTT
TRBJ1-1	TRBV29-1	few	.	CSVALPGNTEAFF	TGCAGCGTTGCCCTTCCGGGGAACACTGAAGCTTTCTTT
TRBJ1-1	TRBV9	few	.	CASSVEGRSQSEAFF	TGTGCCAGCAGCGTAGAAGGTCGCTCACAATCTGAAGCTTTCTTT
TRBJ2-7	TRBV28	.	TRBD1	CASSLSGQGASEQYF	TGTGCCAGCAGTTTATCGGGACAGGGAGCGTCCGAGCAGTACTTC
TRBJ1-3	TRBV30	.	.	CAWSQSTGNTIYF	TGTGCCTGGAGTCAGTCGACTGGAAACACCATATATTTT
TRBJ1-1	TRBV28	.	.	CASRSSTEAFF	TGTGCCAGCAGGAGTTCCACTGAAGCTTTCTTT
TRBJ2-7	TRBV28	.	.	CASRQSSYEQYF	TGTGCCAGCAGACAGAGCTCCTACGAGCAGTACTTC
TRBJ2-1	TRBV11-1	few	.	CASSPLQVPSYNEQFF	TGTGCCAGCAGCCCCCTTCAGGTTCCTTCCTACAATGAGCAGTTCTTC
TRBJ2-1	TRBV5-4	.	TRBD2	CASSPLAGGSIGNEQFF	TGTGCCAGCAGCCCACTAGCGGGGGGGAGTATAGGCAATGAGCAGTTCTTC
TRBJ2-3	TRBV5-1	few	TRBD1	CASSIDRGYAKYF	TGCGCCAGCAGCATAGACAGGGGATACGCAAAGTATTTT
TRBJ2-7	TRBV9	.	TRBD2	CASSPQAGGSSYEQYF	TGTGCCAGCAGCCCTCAAGCGGGGGGTTCCTCCTACGAGCAGTACTTC
TRBJ2-7	TRBV29-1	.	.	CSVGLIGGYEQYF	TGCAGCGTTGGTCTGATTGGGGGCTACGAGCAGTACTTC
TRBJ2-1	TRBV6-6	.	.	CASSQRANEQFF	TGTGCCAGCAGTCAAAGGGCAAATGAGCAGTTCTTC
TRBJ2-1	TRBV28	.	.	CASSLSGSSYNEQFF	TGTGCCAGCAGTTTATCAGGGAGCTCCTACAATGAGCAGTTCTTC
TRBJ1-5	TRBV28	.	.	CASSLFQSAAQHF	TGTGCCAGCAGTTTATTTCAGTCGGCAGCCCAGCATTTT
TRBJ2-3	TRBV6-6	.	TRBD1	CASSSGTGSRADTQYF	TGTGCCAGCAGTTCCGGGACAGGGAGTCGCGCAGATACGCAGTATTTT
TRBJ2-6	TRBV15	.	TRBD1	CATSRPGTVSVLTF	TGTGCCACCAGCAGACCGGGGACAGTCTCCGTCCTGACTTTC
TRBJ1-4	TRBV18	.	TRBD1	CASSPPGRQGYEKLFF	TGTGCCAGCTCACCACCGGGTAGACAGGGTTACGAAAAACTGTTTTTT
TRBJ1-5	TRBV2	.	.	CASSVGNQPQHF	TGTGCCAGCAGTGTCGGCAATCAGCCCCAGCATTTT
TRBJ1-5	TRBV16	.	.	CASSQGGGNQPQHF	TGTGCCAGCAGCCAAGGAGGCGGCAATCAGCCCCAGCATTTT
TRBJ1-6	TRBV30	few	TRBD1	CAWSGQGYSPLHF	TGTGCCTGGAGCGGACAGGGATATTCACCCCTCCACTTT
TRBJ1-2	TRBV9	few	TRBD1	CASSPRQGAAYGYTF	TGTGCCAGCAGCCCTCGACAGGGGGCCGCCTATGGCTACACCTTC
TRBJ1-2	TRBV18	.	.	CASSPVRAHGYTF	TGTGCCAGCTCACCCGTGAGGGCCCATGGCTACACCTTC
TRBJ1-6	TRBV7-2	.	.	CASSLGPITNSPLHF	TGTGCCAGCAGCTTAGGGCCCATCACGAATTCACCCCTCCACTTT
TRBJ2-1	TRBV18	.	.	CASSPNINNEQFF	TGTGCCAGCTCACCTAACATTAACAATGAGCAGTTCTTC
TRBJ2-2	TRBV4-3	.	TRBD1	CASSQEDRGKNGELFF	TGCGCCAGCAGCCAAGAGGACAGGGGGAAGAACGGGGAGCTGTTTTTT
TRBJ1-1	TRBV28	.	TRBD1	CASRGQGATREAFF	TGTGCCAGCAGGGGACAGGGGGCGACCCGTGAAGCTTTCTTT
TRBJ2-3	TRBV7-2	few	TRBD1	CASSREPGQGADTQYF	TGTGCCAGCAGCCGGGAACCGGGACAGGGGGCAGATACGCAGTATTTT
TRBJ2-5	TRBV28	.	TRBD1	CASSLRGRRETQYF	TGTGCCAGCAGTTTAAGGGGGCGCAGGGAGACCCAGTACTTC
TRBJ2-1	TRBV29-1	few	TRBD2	CSVGGRAGAYNEQFF	TGCAGCGTTGGGGGCAGGGCGGGGGCCTACAATGAGCAGTTCTTC
TRBJ1-1	TRBV29-1	.	TRBD1	CSVDRGRLNTEAFF	TGCAGCGTTGACAGGGGGAGGTTGAACACTGAAGCTTTCTTT
TRBJ2-7	TRBV6-5	many	TRBD1	CASTRGQGTSYEQYF	TGTGCCAGCACCCGCGGACAGGGGACCTCCTACGAGCAGTACTTC
TRBJ1-1	TRBV29-1	many	.	CSVGGFNTEAFF	TGCAGCGTTGGGGGGTTTAACACTGAAGCTTTCTTT
TRBJ1-2	TRBV28	.	.	CASSSSGTDNLWYGYTF	TGTGCCAGCAGTTCGTCCGGTACAGACAATTTGTGGTATGGCTACACCTTC
TRBJ1-2	TRBV28	.	.	CASSVGVAYGYTF	TGTGCCAGCAGTGTAGGGGTTGCCTATGGCTACACCTTC